This note documents a single TCR beta chain sequence. These data originate in a study of blood T cell repertoires in COVID-19. As for the study in general: Whether acute or convalescent, the COVID-19 samples came from the United States, Italy and Spain. T cells, B-cell-depleted T cells, or PBMCs supplied cDNA or gDNA.

In the original processing: For nucleated cells, counts were estimated from reference gene primer amplification. Profiling relied on immunoSEQ multiplex PCR, and the TCRdb table lists in-frame clones only, not all of them. The V and J calls and the clone size are those of that table, but D and trimming were determined from the DNA. The sample carries 50,000 or so clones, 75% to 90% recorded once. This CDR3 is 14 amino acids long. CDR1 is SQVTM and CDR2 is ANQGSEA in the germline V gene. V trimming: 6 bases; J trimming: 5 bases; junction bases outside the gene matches: 10. This sequence originates from a man aged 65-85 years with acute or convalescent COVID-19. The V call is TRBV29-1, the J call TRBJ2-1, with 7 bases that match TRBD2. The source material was peripheral blood. The CDR3 region is CSVGVSGPDNEQFF. The CDR3 DNA is TGCAGCGTAGGAGTTAGCGGGCCCGACAATGAGCAGTTCTTC.